The rows below give T cell receptor beta chains drawn from one sample of a study of CD8 T cells in Susac syndrome. TCRdb recomputed calls from the immunoSEQ multiplex PCR reads with MiXCR, one row per CDR3 protein. The sample lists roughly 330,000 distinct CDR3 sequences, 92% occurring once. Sequenced sample: CD4+ T cells from PBMCs. The receptors stem from a human donor with multiple sclerosis. CDR3s include the opening cysteine and the closing phenylalanine or tryptophan. A D gene is named only where the DNA matches it firmly. The size of a clone is reported for some rows only, either as once, few or many, or as a class for expanded clones.

TRBV24-1	.	TRBJ1-2	TRBD1	TGTGCCACCAGTGATCCCGGGACAGGTCACTATGGCTACACCTTC	CATSDPGTGHYGYTF
TRBV15	.	TRBJ2-5	.	TGTGCCACCAGCAGAGGAACGACCGGACAGAAAGAGACCCAGTACTTC	CATSRGTTGQKETQYF
TRBV7-2	.	TRBJ1-1	.	TGTGCCAGCAGCTTAGTTTTCCGGCAGTATACTGAAGCTTTCTTT	CASSLVFRQYTEAFF
TRBV6-5	.	TRBJ2-7	TRBD1	TGTGCCAGCAGTTACGCGGGACAGGGCGGGAAGCAGTACTTC	CASSYAGQGGKQYF
TRBV19	.	TRBJ1-3	.	TGTGCCAGTAGTTACCATGAGGCAAACACCATATATTTT	CASSYHEANTIYF
TRBV6-5	.	TRBJ2-1	.	TGTGCCAGCAGTTACGCTCGTGGCCGAATTCAGTTCTTC	CASSYARGRIQFF
TRBV24-1	.	TRBJ2-3	.	TGTGCCACCAGTGATCTGGGGGGCAATACGCAGTATTTT	CATSDLGGNTQYF
TRBV5-1	.	TRBJ2-2	TRBD1	TGCGCCAGCAGCTTGGCCTGGACAGGGGGCCGGTCGAGGACCGGGGAGCTGTTTTTT	CASSLAWTGGRSRTGELFF
TRBV4-1	.	TRBJ1-4	.	TGCGCCAGCAGCCAAGGCCGGTGGGAAAAACTGTTTTTT	CASSQGRWEKLFF
TRBV19	.	TRBJ2-7	TRBD1	TGTGCCAGTAGTATTCGCTACGACAGGGTAGTCAACGAGCAGTACTTC	CASSIRYDRVVNEQYF
TRBV2	.	TRBJ2-2	TRBD2	TGTGCCAGCAGGAGGGCTAGCGGTAACACCGGGGAGCTGTTTTTT	CASRRASGNTGELFF
TRBV11-2	.	TRBJ1-2	.	TGTGCCAGCACCCACCTGTGGGCAGGGGATGGCTACACCTTC	CASTHLWAGDGYTF
TRBV6-1	.	TRBJ2-1	TRBD2	TGTGCCAGCAGGCCTACCTTCGGGGGGTTTGGATTGTACAATGAGCAGTTCTTC	CASRPTFGGFGLYNEQFF
TRBV1	.	TRBJ2-7	.	TGCACCAGCAGCTCGAAAAGTGGCTCCTACGAGCAGTACTTC	CTSSSKSGSYEQYF
TRBV20-1	.	TRBJ1-1	TRBD1	TGCAGTGCCGCGACGACAGGGCTGAACACTGAAGCTTTCTTT	CSAATTGLNTEAFF
TRBV6-5	.	TRBJ1-6	TRBD1	TGTGCCAGCAGTTCCAAACCCGGGACAGGGGTATCACCCCTCCACTTT	CASSSKPGTGVSPLHF
TRBV30	.	TRBJ2-1	TRBD2	TGTGCCTGGAGTAGGGGACTAGCGGGCTACAATGAGCAGTTCTTC	CAWSRGLAGYNEQFF
TRBV30	once	TRBJ2-6	.	TGTGTGGGGGCTCAAGGAGCTGGGGCCAACGTCCCGACTTTC	CVGAQGAGANVPTF
TRBV7-8	.	TRBJ2-1	TRBD2	TGTGCCAGCAGCCTAACCGGGACTAGTACTTCCAATGAGCAGTTCTTC	CASSLTGTSTSNEQFF
TRBV6-9	.	TRBJ2-2	.	TGTGCCAGCAGTTATGGGCCGGGGAGGGGGACCGGGGAGCTGTTTTTT	CASSYGPGRGTGELFF
TRBV12-3/TRBV12-4	.	TRBJ1-5	.	TGTGCCAGCAGTTACACAGGAGCACAGCCCCAGCATTTT	CASSYTGAQPQHF
TRBV10-1	.	TRBJ1-1	.	TGCGCCAGCCGCCTTCTACTGGTGGGCTCCTTTAACACTGAAGCTTTCTTT	CASRLLLVGSFNTEAFF
TRBV5-1	.	TRBJ2-5	.	TGCGCCAGCAGCTTTGAGGCTCTCGGGGAGACCCAGTACTTC	CASSFEALGETQYF
TRBV29-1	.	TRBJ2-4	TRBD1	TGCAGCGTTGTCGGGACAGGGCCAGCCAAAAACATTCAGTACTTC	CSVVGTGPAKNIQYF
TRBV7-2	.	TRBJ1-5	.	TGTGCCAGCAGCTTAGAAGTATTAGGACGGAAGGATCAGCCCCAGCATTTT	CASSLEVLGRKDQPQHF
TRBV7-8	.	TRBJ2-6	.	TGTGCCAGCAGCGCACGGCGGGCCTTCTCTGGGGCCAACGTCCTGACTTTC	CASSARRAFSGANVLTF
TRBV19	.	TRBJ2-3	.	TGTGCCAGTAGTATTAGGGCGGGGGCAGCGGGTACGCAGTATTTT	CASSIRAGAAGTQYF
TRBV7-2	.	TRBJ2-7	.	TGTGCCAGCAGCAACCGGGCCTATGGTCGCTACGAGCAGTACTTC	CASSNRAYGRYEQYF
TRBV12-3/TRBV12-4	.	TRBJ1-5	.	TGTGCCAGCAGTTTCTCGGAATTGGGAAGCAATCAGCCCCAGCATTTT	CASSFSELGSNQPQHF
TRBV27	.	TRBJ1-2	TRBD1	TGTGCCAGCAGTATATCGGACAGGGAAAGCCATGGCTACACCTTC	CASSISDRESHGYTF
TRBV5-1	.	TRBJ1-2	.	TGCGCCAGCAGCTTGGTGGGGACTGGCTACACCTTC	CASSLVGTGYTF
TRBV6-1	.	TRBJ1-6	.	TGTGCCAGCAGTGAAGCCCAGTGGGCTACCTATAATTCACCCCTCCACTTT	CASSEAQWATYNSPLHF
TRBV20-1	.	TRBJ1-1	.	TGCAGTGCTAGAGATACAAATACTGGGTTTGCTGAAGCTTTCTTT	CSARDTNTGFAEAFF
TRBV20-1	.	TRBJ2-1	.	TGCAGTGCTAGAGTGCCTAGCCCTAATGAGCAGTTCTTC	CSARVPSPNEQFF
TRBV29-1	.	TRBJ2-5	TRBD2	TGCAGCGTTGATCTAGCGGGAAGTGAGACCCAGTACTTC	CSVDLAGSETQYF
TRBV10-3	.	TRBJ2-3	.	TGTGCCATCAGTGACTCCTCCGGACTCCTCCATAGCACAGATACGCAGTATTTT	CAISDSSGLLHSTDTQYF
TRBV19	.	TRBJ1-2	.	TGTGCCAGTAGAGAGTCGAGCCGGGGCTACACCTTC	CASRESSRGYTF
TRBV15	.	TRBJ1-5	.	TGTGCCACCAGCAGAGAGGCTGCGGTTTGGGGGCCCCAGCATTTT	CATSREAAVWGPQHF
TRBV3-1	.	TRBJ1-2	.	TGTGCCAGCAGCCCTCTAGACAGGAGAAGCTATGGCTACACCTTC	CASSPLDRRSYGYTF
TRBV10-3	.	TRBJ1-1	.	TGTGCCATCAGTGAGTACACTGAAGCTTTCTTT	CAISEYTEAFF
TRBV3-1	.	TRBJ2-7	.	TGTGCCAGCAGCCAAGCAGGGATCTACGAGCAGTACTTC	CASSQAGIYEQYF
TRBV9	.	TRBJ2-1	.	TGTGCCAGCAGCGCGGGGGAGATATTGTACAATGAGCAGTTCTTC	CASSAGEILYNEQFF
TRBV7-2	once	TRBJ2-7	TRBD2	TGTGCCAGCAGCCCTAGCGGGCTGCGCTACGAGCAGTACTTC	CASSPSGLRYEQYF
TRBV11-2	.	TRBJ2-3	.	TGTGCCAGCAGTCCCCCCGCAGCGGGCGCCGGCACAGATACGCAGTATTTT	CASSPPAAGAGTDTQYF
TRBV20-1	once	TRBJ2-1	.	TGCAGTGCGAGTAAGAGGATCCCCCACAATGAGCAGTTCTTC	CSASKRIPHNEQFF
TRBV19	.	TRBJ2-1	.	TGTGCCAGTAGGACAGCTTACAATGAGCAGTTCTTC	CASRTAYNEQFF
TRBV20-1	.	TRBJ1-2	TRBD1	TGCAGTGCTAGTAGACAGGGTGTTGGCTACACCTTC	CSASRQGVGYTF
TRBV6-6	.	TRBJ2-7	.	TGTGCCAGCCGCCAGGAGGGCCTCTCCTACGAGCAGTACTTC	CASRQEGLSYEQYF
TRBV3-1	.	TRBJ2-5	.	TGTGCCAGCAGCCAAGACACAGGGAGGCAGACCCAGTACTTC	CASSQDTGRQTQYF
TRBV29-1	.	TRBJ1-1	.	TGCAGCGTTGCACAGGGATGGACTGAAGCTTTCTTT	CSVAQGWTEAFF
TRBV12-5	.	TRBJ1-5	TRBD1	TGTGCTAGTGGTTCGTCCCCCGGGACAGGGCCGTATAGCAATCAGCCCCAGCATTTT	CASGSSPGTGPYSNQPQHF
TRBV19	.	TRBJ2-5	.	TGTGCCAGTAGTATAGATCCGTCAGGGGTGGAGACCCAGTACTTC	CASSIDPSGVETQYF
TRBV20-1	.	TRBJ1-1	TRBD1	TGCAGTGTGGTTGGGACAGGGGGCGCGGGGGGCACTGAAGCTTTCTTT	CSVVGTGGAGGTEAFF
TRBV2	.	TRBJ2-3	.	TGTGCCAGCAGTGTGACTAGACGCACAGATACGCAGTATTTT	CASSVTRRTDTQYF
TRBV11-2	few	TRBJ2-5	.	TGTGCCAGCAGCTTAGCCGTCGTAGAGACCCAGTACTTC	CASSLAVVETQYF